The 10 T cell receptor beta chains below were found in one sample sequenced in a study of T cell responses to AZD1222 COVID-19 vaccine. Sequencing was performed with immunoSEQ multiplex PCR; in TCRdb, only in-frame clones are kept and a portion is missing. The table has 150,000 to 180,000 clones, 88% seen once. This sample comprised peripheral blood, obtained on day 0 of AZD1222 vaccination. These receptors were obtained from an adult in good health.

The chain couples TRBV29-1 to TRBJ2-7, with a possible D match to TRBD2 (6 bases). This CDR3 is built from 14 residues. Germline V gives CDR1 SQVTM, CDR2 ANQGSEA. V was pared by 6 bases and J by 4 bases, with 19 bases between. CDR3: CSVTAEGSAYEQYF. The CDR3 DNA is TGCAGCGTAACGGCGGAGGGGAGTGCGTACGAGCAGTACTTC.

V is TRBV3-1 (or the pseudogene TRBV3-2) and J is TRBJ1-6, with 7 bases aligning to TRBD1. The CDR3 length is 14 residues. Trimming cost V 3 bases and J 10 bases; bases outside gene matches: 6. CDR1 is LGHDT, CDR2 YNNKEL, per germline (reference sequence). The chain's CDR3 is CASSHTDRDSPLHF. CDR3 sequence (DNA): TGTGCCAGCAGCCACACAGACAGGGACTCACCCCTCCACTTT.

This clone was observed a single time. The DNA of the CDR3 is TGTGCCAGCACCCGCCTTGGGACCCTCACAGATACGCAGTATTTT. This sequence encodes CASTRLGTLTDTQYF. The genes are TRBV5-5 and TRBJ2-3, with D possibly called TRBD1 or TRBD2 (5 bases each). The germline gives CDR1 SGHKS, CDR2 YYEKEE (reference sequence). The length of the CDR3 is 15 residues. V was clipped by 6 bases and J by 2 bases, with 16 bases between them.

The chain carries TRBV3-1 (or the pseudogene TRBV3-2) and TRBJ2-1, with a weak D call TRBD1 (6 bases). Germline assignment: CDR1 LGHDT and CDR2 YNNKEL (reference sequence). The CDR3 length is 16 residues. The V and J ends lost 0 bases and 7 bases respectively, with 16 bases between them. CDR3 nucleotide sequence: TGTGCCAGCAGCCAAGACAGGACAGTTGGGAAAAATGAGCAGTTCTTC. Its protein is CASSQDRTVGKNEQFF.

The CDR3 is CASSSGRGSGANVLTF. The CDR3 DNA follows: TGCGCCAGCAGCTCGGGACGGGGCTCTGGGGCCAACGTCCTGACTTTC. J is TRBJ2-6 and V is TRBV5-1; either TRBD1 or TRBD2 may supply D (5 bases each). V shed 3 bases and J shed 0 bases, with 10 bases lying between them. Per germline, CDR1 SGHRS and CDR2 YFSETQ. The CDR3 covers 16 residues.

The chain has TRBV3-1 (or the pseudogene TRBV3-2) and TRBJ1-1; D may be TRBD1 (5 bases). Germline lookup yields CDR1 LGHDT and CDR2 YNNKEL (reference sequence). The ends were cut back, 3 bases at V and 4 bases at J, with 12 bases in the middle. The CDR3 has 14 residues. CDR3 DNA sequence: TGTGCCAGCAGCCATGGGACTGAATTCACTGAAGCTTTCTTT. It encodes CASSHGTEFTEAFF.

The rearrangement joins TRBV5-6 to TRBJ1-5; possibly TRBD1 for D (6 bases). This CDR3 has 14 amino acids. V was pared by 7 bases and J by 6 bases, with 17 bases between. CDR1 and CDR2 (germline): SGHDT, YYEEEE. CDR3 sequence (DNA): TGTGCCAGCGCCCCCTCCCCGGGGGCTCAGCCCCAGCATTTT. Protein: CASAPSPGAQPQHF.

The genes are TRBV3-1 (or the pseudogene TRBV3-2) and TRBJ1-3; weak D call: TRBD1 (5 bases). With 0 bases removed from V and 4 bases from J, the gap between germline ends came to 13 bases. Germline values: CDR1 LGHDT, CDR2 YNNKEL (reference sequence). This CDR3 has 16 residues. Here the CDR3 reads CASSQDGGLKGNTIYF. CDR3 DNA: TGTGCCAGCAGCCAAGACGGGGGACTTAAGGGAAACACCATATATTTT.

This clone has a handful of counts. CDR3 nucleotides: TGTGCCAGCAGCGTAGGCCCGGGGCCGGATGAGCAGTTCTTC. It codes for CASSVGPGPDEQFF. The genes are TRBV9 and TRBJ2-1; D might be TRBD1 or TRBD2, each matching 5 bases. The CDR3 extends over 14 amino acids. Germline V gives CDR1 SGDLS, CDR2 YYNGEE. The V end lost 0 bases, the J end lost 8 bases, and 12 bases lay between the germline ends.

The chain joins TRBV19 to TRBJ2-7; D is perhaps TRBD1 (5 bases). Trimming pared 6 bases from V and 0 bases from J, leaving 12 bases between. Germline V lookup: CDR1 LNHDA, CDR2 SQIVND (reference sequence). This CDR3 has 14 amino acids. The CDR3 loop is CASSRETDSYEQYF. The CDR3 DNA follows: TGTGCCAGTAGCCGCGAGACAGACTCCTACGAGCAGTACTTC.